The next 14 T cell receptor beta chains were all read from a single sample in a study of cytomegalovirus exposure and HLA in healthy donors. Primers: 60 Vbeta forward and 13 Jbeta reverse. Profiling relied on immunoSEQ multiplex PCR, and the TCRdb table lists in-frame clones only, not all of them. The table records over 65,000 clones, approximately 71% of them present only once. The specimen sequenced was PBMCs. The origin of the receptors is a woman aged 40 to 55 in good health and CMV-seronegative.

CDR3 coding DNA: TGTGCCAGCAGCTTATCTTCAGGGTCCACTGAAGCTTTCTTT. It yields the protein CASSLSSGSTEAFF. The chain is built from TRBV11-1 and TRBJ1-1; TRBD1 might be the D (5 bases). Trimming took off 2 bases at V and 4 bases at J, with 11 bases between the two ends. The CDR3 consists of 14 residues. The germline gives CDR1 SGHAT, CDR2 FQDESV (reference sequence).

This clone was counted only a few times. The rearrangement uses TRBV11-2 and TRBJ2-7, with TRBD1 matching 8 bases. This CDR3 contains 15 residues. V trimming: 8 bases; J trimming: 1 base; junction bases outside the gene matches: 10. Germline values: CDR1 SGHAT, CDR2 FQNNGV. The CDR3 protein is CASLRGRGLSYEQYF. Here the CDR3 DNA reads TGTGCCAGCCTTAGGGGCAGGGGGCTTTCCTACGAGCAGTACTTC.

V gene TRBV19 combines with J gene TRBJ2-3, with 9 bases lining up with TRBD2. The CDR3 loop spans 17 amino acids. Trimming removed 3 bases from V and 0 bases from J; junction bases left unmatched: 7. Germline loops: CDR1 LNHDA, CDR2 SQIVND (reference sequence). The CDR3 region has the DNA TGTGCCAGTAGTATCAAGACTAGCGGAACTAGCACAGATACGCAGTATTTT. This encodes CASSIKTSGTSTDTQYF.

This clone showed up just once. The chain carries TRBV6-6 and TRBJ1-1; 10 bases agree with TRBD1. The CDR3 loop spans 16 amino acids. Germline trimming cut 6 bases from V and 3 bases from J; bases unmatched to any gene: 10. The germline V gene has CDR1 MNHNY and CDR2 SVGAGI (reference sequence). CDR3 DNA: TGTGCCAGCAGAAAAGACAGGGGGCGTCTCGACACTGAAGCTTTCTTT. It encodes CASRKDRGRLDTEAFF.

The V call is TRBV5-6, the J call TRBJ2-7, with D unclear. The CDR3 is 11 amino acids. Per the germline V gene, CDR1 is SGHDT and CDR2 is YYEEEE. Trimming stripped 4 bases from V and 7 bases from J, with 9 bases between. The CDR3 bases are TGTGCCAGCAGCGACTTAGGAGAGCAGTACTTC. Protein sequence: CASSDLGEQYF.

V and J are TRBV6-1 and TRBJ1-5; D gene uncertain. The CDR3 has 15 residues. Trimming took 2 bases from V and 1 from J, leaving 9 bases between them. The germline V gene encodes CDR1 MNHNS and CDR2 SASEGT. The CDR3 DNA reads TGTGCCAGCAGTGAATTTGGAGACAGCAATCAGCCCCAGCATTTT. Protein product: CASSEFGDSNQPQHF.

V gene TRBV19 combines with J gene TRBJ1-4; D might be TRBD1 (5 bases). Germline V gene sequence: CDR1 LNHDA, CDR2 SQIVND (reference sequence). This CDR3 spans 16 amino acids. The V end was cut by 3 bases, the J end by 2 bases, with 13 bases between. CDR3 in DNA: TGTGCCAGTAGTATGCAGGGTGCGGGGACTAATGAAAAACTGTTTTTT. Translation gives CASSMQGAGTNEKLFF.

The chain is built from TRBV19 and TRBJ2-3; no firm D call. The CDR3 covers 15 residues. From germline, CDR1 is LNHDA and CDR2 SQIVND (reference sequence). V was shortened by 1 base and J by 1 base, with 9 bases between the two germline ends. The CDR3 spells CASSIVLAGTDTQYF. CDR3 coding DNA: TGTGCCAGTAGTATAGTCTTGGCGGGCACAGATACGCAGTATTTT.

The rearrangement uses TRBV6-4 and TRBJ2-5; 10 bases map to TRBD2. The CDR3 spans 15 residues. From germline, CDR1 is MRHNA and CDR2 SNTAGT. V lost 4 bases, J lost 4 bases, and 6 bases stayed unmatched. CDR3 loop: CASSAAAGGPETQYF. The CDR3 nucleotides read TGTGCCAGCAGTGCCGCAGCGGGGGGGCCAGAGACCCAGTACTTC.

This clone occurred a few times. The chain recombines TRBV10-3 with TRBJ2-5; 8 bases align to TRBD1. Germline CDR1 is ENHRY and CDR2 is SYGVKD. The CDR3 consists of 15 residues. The trim removed 2 bases at V and 3 bases at J, leaving 5 bases unmatched. This CDR3 reads CAISEGQGSEETQYF. The CDR3 DNA sequence: TGTGCCATCAGTGAGGGACAGGGTTCTGAAGAGACCCAGTACTTC.

The J gene is TRBJ2-6, the V gene TRBV27, with D perhaps matching TRBD1 (5 bases). The CDR3 consists of 17 residues. V lost 4 bases to trimming and J lost 4 bases, with 17 bases between them. Germline V gene sequence: CDR1 MNHEY, CDR2 SMNVEV (reference sequence). DNA for the CDR3: TGTGCCAGCAGTTCCCCGACAGCACGTGGAGGGGCCAACGTCCTGACTTTC. This sequence encodes CASSSPTARGGANVLTF.

CDR3 sequence reads: CASSYWTLNSPLHF. CDR3 coding DNA: TGTGCCAGCAGTTACTGGACTCTAAATTCACCCCTCCACTTT. The rearrangement links TRBV6-5 to TRBJ1-6; D gene unclear. V lost 1 base to trimming and J lost 7 bases, with 8 bases between them. The CDR3 is 14 amino acids. The germline V gene has CDR1 MNHEY and CDR2 SVGAGI.

The chain recombines TRBV19 with TRBJ2-5; 8 nucleotides line up with TRBD2. The CDR3 runs to 13 residues. Trimming took 8 bases from V and 5 from J; bases not matched to a gene: 7. Germline assignment: CDR1 LNHDA and CDR2 SQIVND (reference sequence). DNA of the CDR3: TGTGCCAGTTCGAGCGGGAGCCGGGAGACCCAGTACTTC. It encodes CASSSGSRETQYF.

This chain links TRBV5-4 with TRBJ2-6; 8 bases line up with TRBD1. The V gene's germline CDR1 is SGHNT and CDR2 YYREEE (reference sequence). The CDR3 length is 18 residues. Trimming took 2 bases from V and 0 from J; bases not matched to a gene: 7. This CDR3 reads CASSLPDRAGSGANVLTF. CDR3 coding DNA: TGTGCCAGCAGCTTACCGGACAGGGCCGGCTCTGGGGCCAACGTCCTGACTTTC.